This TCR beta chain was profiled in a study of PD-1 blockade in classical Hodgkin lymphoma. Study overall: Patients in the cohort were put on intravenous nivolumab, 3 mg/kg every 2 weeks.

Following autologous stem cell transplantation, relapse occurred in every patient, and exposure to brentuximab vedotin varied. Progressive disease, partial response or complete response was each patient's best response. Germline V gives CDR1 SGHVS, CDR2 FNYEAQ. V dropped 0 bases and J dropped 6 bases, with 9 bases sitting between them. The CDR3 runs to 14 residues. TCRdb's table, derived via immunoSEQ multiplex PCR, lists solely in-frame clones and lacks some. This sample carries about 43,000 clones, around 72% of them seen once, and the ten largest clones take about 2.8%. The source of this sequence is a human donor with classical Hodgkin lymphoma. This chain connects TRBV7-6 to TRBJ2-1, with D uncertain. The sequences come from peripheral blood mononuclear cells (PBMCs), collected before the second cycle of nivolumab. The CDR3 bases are TGTGCCAGCAGCTTAGCGTTAGGGCGCAATGAGCAGTTCTTC. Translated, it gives CASSLALGRNEQFF. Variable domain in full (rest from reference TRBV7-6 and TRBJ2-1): GAGVSQSPRYKVTKRGQDVALRCDPISGHVSLYWYRQALGQGPEFLTYFNYEAQQDKSGLPNDRFSAERPEGSISTLTIQRTEQRDSAMYRCASSLALGRNEQFFGPGTRLTVL.